The sequence of this TCR beta chain was determined in a study of control samples from healthy donors and cancer patients. This CDR3 is 13 amino acids long. Losses at the gene ends were 10 bases for V and 1 base for J; bases not matched to a gene: 4. Germline values: CDR1 ENHRY, CDR2 SYGVKD. Clones were read by immunoSEQ multiplex PCR, and TCRdb kept only the in-frame ones, dropping some. Altogether under 450,000 clones are present, 80% to 95% being singletons, with the ten largest covering over 5.5%. This clone was counted once. The receptor was isolated from a middle-aged man with head and neck cancer. V usage is TRBV10-3 and J usage is TRBJ2-5; 9 bases align to TRBD1. Sequencing input: PBMCs. CDR3 residues: CATSTGGQETQYF. DNA for the CDR3: TGTGCCACCTCGACAGGGGGCCAAGAGACCCAGTACTTC.